This entry lists 29 T cell receptor beta chains sequenced from one sample in a study of radiotherapy plus CTLA-4 blockade in lung cancer. Measured with immunoSEQ multiplex PCR; TCRdb has only the in-frame clones, and not every one. The sample lists roughly 90,000 clones; 88% were seen once. The sample was peripheral blood, taken from a patient treated with radiotherapy plus ipilimumab. Receptors originate from a human donor with non-small cell lung cancer that progressed on radiotherapy plus ipilimumab.

This rearrangement joins TRBV2 to TRBJ2-1, with 13 bases that match TRBD2. The CDR3 totals 17 residues. Germline lookup yields CDR1 SNHLY and CDR2 FYNNEI. V shed 3 bases and J 5 bases; nucleotides not matched to a gene: 7. The CDR3 DNA sequence: TGTGCCAGCAGTGAGACTAGCGGGAGGCTCTTTGACAATGAGCAGTTCTTC. Translated, it gives CASSETSGRLFDNEQFF.

The chain is built from TRBV10-3 and TRBJ1-5; D not resolved. Trimming stripped 3 bases from V and 4 bases from J, with 7 bases between. The CDR3 runs to 13 residues. The V gene's germline CDR1 is ENHRY and CDR2 SYGVKD. CDR3 amino acids: CAISDLGNQPQHF. CDR3 sequence (DNA): TGTGCCATCAGTGATTTGGGAAATCAGCCCCAGCATTTT.

There are a few counts of this clone. The sample contains more than one DNA sequence encoding this CDR3. The genes are TRBV27 and TRBJ2-1, with 12 positions matching TRBD2. V was pared by 6 bases and J by 8 bases, with 11 bases of the junction left unmatched. The CDR3 extends over 16 amino acids. The germline V gene has CDR1 MNHEY and CDR2 SMNVEV (reference sequence). The CDR3 DNA sequence: TGTGCCAGCAGCCTAGTCCGGACTAGCGGGACCTATGAGCAGTTCTTC. Protein: CASSLVRTSGTYEQFF.

The chain carries TRBV5-1 and TRBJ2-1; TRBD2 aligns across 12 bases. This CDR3 comprises 15 residues. In germline, CDR1 is SGHRS, CDR2 YFSETQ. With V trimmed by 4 bases and J by 6 bases, 5 bases remained unmatched. In DNA, the CDR3 is TGCGCCAGCAGCCCCGGACTAGCGGGACTCAATGAGCAGTTCTTC. Its translation: CASSPGLAGLNEQFF.

The chain carries TRBV7-3 and TRBJ2-5; D unclear. The V gene's germline CDR1 is SGHTA and CDR2 FQGTGA. Trimming took 5 bases from V and 0 from J, leaving 10 bases between them. This CDR3 has 14 amino acids. The CDR3 nucleotides read TGTGCCAGCAGCATCGGGCCCAACCAAGAGACCCAGTACTTC. Translation: CASSIGPNQETQYF.

The chain carries TRBV29-1 and TRBJ2-5, with unresolved D. Germline V gene sequence: CDR1 SQVTM, CDR2 ANQGSEA. The CDR3 sequence is 13 residues long. V was cut by 0 bases and J by 2 bases, with 7 bases left in between. This chain's CDR3 is CSVEETRQETQYF. CDR3 DNA sequence: TGCAGCGTTGAAGAGACTCGACAAGAGACCCAGTACTTC.

CDR3 loop: CASSWSDRGHEQFF. DNA for the CDR3: TGTGCCAGCAGCTGGTCGGACAGGGGACATGAGCAGTTCTTC. The chain has TRBV7-9 and TRBJ2-1; 9 bases agree with TRBD1. From germline, CDR1 is SEHNR and CDR2 FQNEAQ (reference sequence). V lost 4 bases to trimming and J lost 8 bases; unmatched junction nucleotides: 6. The CDR3 contains 14 residues.

This clone was recorded once. The chain combines TRBV7-2 with TRBJ2-3; D is perhaps TRBD2 (6 bases). The V and J ends lost 6 bases and 2 bases respectively, with 15 bases between them. Germline V lookup: CDR1 SGHTA, CDR2 FQGNSA. The CDR3 covers 15 residues. CDR3 in DNA: TGTGCCAGCAGGGACGGGACTTTTAACACAGATACGCAGTATTTT. The encoded protein is CASRDGTFNTDTQYF.

CDR3 loop: CASSLIAKGTDTQYF. CDR3 DNA: TGCGCCAGCAGCTTGATAGCGAAGGGGACAGATACGCAGTATTTT. The chain has TRBV5-1 and TRBJ2-3, with D tentatively TRBD1 or TRBD2 (5 bases each). Trimming stripped 1 base from V and 3 bases from J, with 12 bases between. Per germline, CDR1 SGHRS and CDR2 YFSETQ. The CDR3 has 15 residues. The full variable domain, completed using reference TRBV5-1 and TRBJ2-3, is KAGVTQTPRYLIKTRGQQVTLSCSPISGHRSVSWYQQTPGQGLQFLFEYFSETQRNKGNFPGRFSGRQFSNSRSEMNVSTLELGDSALYLCASSLIAKGTDTQYFGPGTRLTVL.

The gene calls are TRBV25-1 and TRBJ2-5; 7 bases are a match to TRBD1. The CDR3 runs to 16 residues. From germline, CDR1 is MGHDK and CDR2 SYGVNS. V lost 1 base, J lost 2 bases, and 7 bases stayed unmatched. This chain's CDR3 is CASSESYAGGQETQYF. The CDR3 DNA sequence: TGTGCCAGCAGTGAATCTTATGCAGGGGGTCAAGAGACCCAGTACTTC.

The chain couples TRBV2 to TRBJ2-1; 12 bases are a match to TRBD2. The CDR3 contains 16 residues. From germline, CDR1 is SNHLY and CDR2 FYNNEI. V lost 4 bases and J lost 3; bases outside the gene matches: 4. CDR3 loop: CASSGLAGENYNEQFF. DNA of the CDR3: TGTGCCAGCAGTGGACTAGCGGGAGAAAACTACAATGAGCAGTTCTTC.

This chain connects TRBV19 to TRBJ1-5; D might be TRBD1 (5 bases). V was pared by 1 base and J by 5 bases, with 15 bases between. Germline loops: CDR1 LNHDA, CDR2 SQIVND (reference sequence). The CDR3 loop spans 16 amino acids. The CDR3 DNA sequence: TGTGCCAGTAGTATAGGGGCGACAGAGCGATATCAGCCCCAGCATTTT. Translated, it gives CASSIGATERYQPQHF. Variable domain in full (rest from reference TRBV19 and TRBJ1-5): DGGITQSPKYLFRKEGQNVTLSCEQNLNHDAMYWYRQDPGQGLRLIYYSQIVNDFQKGDIAEGYSVSREKKESFPLTVTSAQKNPTAFYLCASSIGATERYQPQHFGDGTRLSIL.

The chain has TRBV6-5 and TRBJ2-3; the match to TRBD2 covers 8 bases. V lost 7 bases and J lost 4; bases outside the gene matches: 4. Germline CDR1 reads MNHEY; CDR2 reads SVGAGI. The CDR3 loop spans 13 amino acids. CDR3 DNA: TGTGCCAGCACCGCAGCGGGAGCAGATACGCAGTATTTT. Encoded protein: CASTAAGADTQYF.

J is TRBJ2-5 and V is TRBV7-2; D is ambiguous. Trimming took off 2 bases at V and 5 bases at J, with 9 bases between the two ends. CDR3 length: 13 residues. Germline-derived CDR1 and CDR2 are SGHTA and FQGNSA. The DNA of the CDR3 is TGTGCCAGCAGCTTAACTATCAAGGAGACCCAGTACTTC. It encodes CASSLTIKETQYF. Drawing the rest from reference TRBV7-2 and TRBJ2-5, the complete variable domain is GAGVSQSPSNKVTEKGKDVELRCDPISGHTALYWYRQSLGQGLEFLIYFQGNSAPDKSGLPSDRFSAERTGGSVSTLTIQRTQQEDSAVYLCASSLTIKETQYFGPGTRLLVL.

This clone occurred once. CDR3 nucleotides: TGTGCCAGCAGCTTGGCCGGGGGGTCGGCCTATGGCTACACCTTC. As protein: CASSLAGGSAYGYTF. V is TRBV5-4 and J is TRBJ1-2; weak D call: TRBD1 (5 bases). The V end lost 0 bases, the J end lost 4 bases, and 13 bases lay between the germline ends. This CDR3 contains 15 residues. Per germline, CDR1 SGHNT and CDR2 YYREEE (reference sequence).

With regard to this clone: Compared with germline, one end of the junction differs, possibly owing to a read error. This CDR3 is also generated by other DNA sequences in the sample. This chain connects TRBV6-5 to TRBJ1-2, with a tentative D call TRBD1 (5 bases). The CDR3 consists of 12 residues. The germline V gene encodes CDR1 MNHEY and CDR2 SVGAGI. The CDR3 DNA follows: TGTGCTAGCACCCGGTCGGGGGGAGGCTACACCTTC. Protein: CASTRSGGGYTF.

This sequence joins TRBV2 and TRBJ2-7, with 11 bases fitting TRBD2. Unmatched junction bases numbered 5, after V lost 10 bases and J lost 0 bases. This CDR3 is built from 14 residues. Germline V gene data show CDR1 as SNHLY and CDR2 as FYNNEI. DNA for the CDR3: TGTGCCATCCCCGGGACTAGCGGCTCCTACGAGCAGTACTTC. Translating gives CAIPGTSGSYEQYF. Complete variable domain (other parts from reference TRBV2 and TRBJ2-7): EPEVTQTPSHQVTQMGQEVILRCVPISNHLYFYWYRQILGQKVEFLVSFYNNEISEKSEIFDDQFSVERPDGSNFTLKIRSTKLEDSAMYFCAIPGTSGSYEQYFGPGTRLTVT.

In the case of this clone: Other DNA sequences in this specimen translate into the identical CDR3. For the CDR3, the DNA is TGCGCCAGCAGCTTGCAGGGGGCGGACTATGGCTACACCTTC. Protein sequence: CASSLQGADYGYTF. The genes are TRBV5-1 and TRBJ1-2; TRBD1 matches 8 bases. Per the germline V gene, CDR1 is SGHRS and CDR2 is YFSETQ. The CDR3 length is 14 residues. J lost 3 bases, V lost 1 base, and 2 bases had no gene match.

The chain combines TRBV5-1 with TRBJ2-3; D may be TRBD1 (6 bases). This CDR3 region has 15 residues. With 1 base removed from V and 6 bases from J, the gap between germline ends came to 15 bases. Germline assignment: CDR1 SGHRS and CDR2 YFSETQ. This CDR3 reads CASSLTGSVVDTQYF. DNA for the CDR3: TGCGCCAGCAGCTTGACAGGGTCGGTGGTGGATACGCAGTATTTT.

This clone has a handful of counts. The rearrangement joins TRBV6-5 to TRBJ1-5, with a weak D call TRBD1 (5 bases). V gave up 0 bases and J gave up 1 base, with 7 bases separating them. The CDR3 length is 15 residues. Looked up from germline, CDR1 is MNHEY and CDR2 is SVGAGI. The CDR3 loop reads CASSYSRGSNQPQHF. The CDR3 coding sequence is TGTGCCAGCAGTTACTCGCGGGGGAGCAATCAGCCCCAGCATTTT.

This clone was found a few times. V is TRBV19 and J is TRBJ1-5, with D perhaps matching TRBD1 (6 bases). The V gene lost 6 bases and the J gene lost 1 base, with 10 bases spanning the gap. Per the germline V gene, CDR1 is LNHDA and CDR2 is SQIVND (reference sequence). The length of the CDR3 is 14 residues. The CDR3 DNA follows: TGTGCCAGTAGAACAGGGAGGAGCAATCAGCCCCAGCATTTT. Its translation: CASRTGRSNQPQHF.

The chain links TRBV5-4 to TRBJ1-2; tentatively, D is TRBD1 (5 bases). The germline gives CDR1 SGHNT, CDR2 YYREEE (reference sequence). The CDR3 length is 13 residues. The V end was cut by 7 bases, the J end by 4 bases, with 14 bases between. The CDR3 sequence is CASRYAGTYGYTF. CDR3 coding DNA: TGTGCCAGCCGCTATGCGGGGACCTATGGCTACACCTTC.

A word on this clone: At one end the junction does not follow the germline gene, possibly because of a read error. The V gene is TRBV7-7, the J gene TRBJ1-5; 7 bases align to TRBD1. The CDR3 extends over 12 amino acids. The germline V gene encodes CDR1 SSHAT and CDR2 FNYEAQ (reference sequence). The CDR3 DNA is TGTGCTAGCAGCCCACAGGGGCAGCCCCAGCATTTT. Translation gives CASSPQGQPQHF.

The chain couples TRBV5-4 to TRBJ1-1; TRBD1 is a possible D gene (5 bases). V lost 4 bases, J lost 5 bases, and 12 bases lay in between. In germline, CDR1 is SGHNT, CDR2 YYREEE (reference sequence). The CDR3 is 13 amino acids. The CDR3 coding sequence is TGTGCCAGCAGCATGCCGGGGGGAACTGAAGCTTTCTTT. Translating gives CASSMPGGTEAFF.

The chain recombines TRBV6-6 with TRBJ2-7, with unresolved D. The germline V gene has CDR1 MNHNY and CDR2 SVGAGI (reference sequence). V was pared by 0 bases and J by 3 bases, with 6 bases between. The CDR3 runs 13 residues. CDR3 in amino acids: CASSYSTLYEQYF. The DNA for the CDR3 is TGTGCCAGCAGTTACTCGACGCTCTACGAGCAGTACTTC.

V and J are TRBV30 and TRBJ2-1; D gene ambiguous. The germline gives CDR1 GTSNPN, CDR2 SVGIG (reference sequence). Between the trimmed V and J ends, which lost 0 bases and 10 bases, there was a span of 10 bases. CDR3 length: 12 residues. The CDR3 DNA follows: TGTGCCTGGAGTGTAGGACCCCCGGAGCAGTTCTTC. Encoded protein: CAWSVGPPEQFF.

The chain has TRBV6-6 and TRBJ2-1; TRBD1 agrees at 8 bases. V lost 5 bases, J lost 2 bases, and 5 bases stayed unmatched. The germline CDR1 and CDR2 sequences are MNHNY and SVGAGI (reference sequence). The CDR3 runs 15 residues. The CDR3 here is CASSKTGEAYNEQFF. The CDR3 DNA sequence: TGTGCCAGCAGTAAGACAGGGGAAGCCTACAATGAGCAGTTCTTC.

J is TRBJ1-2 and V is TRBV2, with TRBD1 matching over 9 bases. Germline V gene lookup returns CDR1 SNHLY and CDR2 FYNNEI. This CDR3 comprises 13 residues. V gave up 6 bases and J gave up 6 bases; unmatched junction bases: 5. CDR3 sequence (DNA): TGTGCCAGCAGCAGGACAGGGGTCAATGGCTACACCTTC. It is translated as CASSRTGVNGYTF.

The chain joins TRBV5-1 to TRBJ2-7; 9 bases match TRBD2. V shed 3 bases and J 5 bases; nucleotides not matched to a gene: 0. CDR1 SGHRS and CDR2 YFSETQ come from the germline V gene. The CDR3 covers 12 residues. Written as DNA, the CDR3 is TGCGCCAGCAGCTCTAGCGGGAACGAGCAGTACTTC. Translating gives CASSSSGNEQYF.